This T cell receptor beta chain was found in a study of T cells in women clearing cervical HPV infection. Some clones are missing from TCRdb's copy, which holds only in-frame ones; the method was immunoSEQ multiplex PCR. The listing records about 35,000 clones. V lost 3 bases and J 7 bases, leaving 24 bases between the germline ends. The germline V gene has CDR1 LGHNA and CDR2 YNFKEQ. The CDR3 is 18 amino acids. Of note for this clone: With the read ending 3 residues before the CDR3 end, the germline J gene is used to fill in that end.

This chain joins TRBV4-2 and TRBJ1-4; tentatively, D is TRBD1 (6 bases). The TCR sequence derives from a woman between 18 and 69 years old with a cervical HPV16 infection that either progressed to CIN3+ or cleared (not recorded which). Sequencing input: blood buffy coat. CDR3 DNA, as far as it was read: TGTGCCAGCAGCCAGGGGTCGCAGTACACAGGGTTTGGTGAAAAA. Translation: CASSQGSQYTGFGEK. In full, the CDR3 reads CASSQGSQYTGFGEKLFF.